The 14 T cell receptor beta chains in this list originate from one sample, sequenced in a study of OX40 agonist ivuxolimab in advanced cancers. The table came from immunoSEQ multiplex PCR; TCRdb's copy has only in-frame clones and leaves some out. The profile shows 66,000 or so clones, 77% of them singletons. Sequenced here: CD4+ or CD8+ T cells sorted from blood, sampled in a trial of the OX40 agonist ivuxolimab. The receptor source for this set is an adult with an advanced solid tumor such as melanoma, head and neck, liver or kidney cancer.

The gene calls are TRBV2 and TRBJ2-1; TRBD2 matches 12 bases. Germline CDR1 SNHLY, CDR2 FYNNEI. The CDR3 runs to 16 residues. The trim removed 6 bases at V and 8 bases at J, leaving 11 bases unmatched. CDR3 nucleotides: TGTGCCAGCAGGATACTAGCGGGAGGTTCAGGGGATGAGCAGTTCTTC. Its protein product is CASRILAGGSGDEQFF.

The gene calls are TRBV11-1 and TRBJ2-1; no definite D call. CDR3 size: 14 residues. The V gene's germline CDR1 is SGHAT and CDR2 FQDESV (reference sequence). Trimming removed 3 bases at V and 10 bases at J, with 16 bases between. Here the CDR3 DNA reads TGTGCCAGCAGCTTTAGACCATCGGCAAGCGAGCAGTTCTTC. Residues: CASSFRPSASEQFF.

The rearrangement joins TRBV5-6 to TRBJ1-1; D is ambiguous. The V and J ends lost 3 bases and 7 bases respectively, with 7 bases between them. Germline V gene sequence: CDR1 SGHDT, CDR2 YYEEEE. The CDR3 extends over 11 amino acids. For the CDR3, the DNA is TGTGCCAGCAGCTGGCGGCTTGAAGCTTTCTTT. It translates to CASSWRLEAFF.

This clone was found a few times. The rearrangement links TRBV11-2 to TRBJ1-1; D not resolved. Germline-derived CDR1 and CDR2 are SGHAT and FQNNGV. V was trimmed by 2 bases and J by 5 bases, leaving 12 bases between them. CDR3 length: 14 amino acids. As DNA, the CDR3 is TGTGCCAGCAGCTTAACGGGCGGGGAAACTGAAGCTTTCTTT. Translated: CASSLTGGETEAFF. Combining the CDR3 with reference TRBV11-2 and TRBJ1-1 gives the whole variable domain EAGVAQSPRYKIIEKRQSVAFWCNPISGHATLYWYQQILGQGPKLLIQFQNNGVVDDSQLPKDRFSAERLKGVDSTLKIQPAKLEDSAVYLCASSLTGGETEAFFGQGTRLTVV.

The rearrangement uses TRBV13 and TRBJ1-6; D unclear. The CDR3 consists of 13 residues. The germline gives CDR1 PRHDT, CDR2 FYEKMQ (reference sequence). Trimming took 6 bases from V and 10 from J, leaving 13 bases between them. The CDR3 protein is CASRRRWESPLHF. The CDR3 DNA is TGTGCCAGCAGACGGAGATGGGAATCACCCCTCCACTTT.

The CDR3 nucleotides are TGTGCCAGCAGAGAAGCAGGGTCCGGAGGCACTGAAGCTTTCTTT. This gives the protein CASREAGSGGTEAFF. This chain links TRBV28 with TRBJ1-1; possible D gene TRBD1, 5 bases. Germline CDR1 MDHEN, CDR2 SYDVKM. The V end lost 6 bases, the J end lost 4 bases, and 18 bases lay between the germline ends. The CDR3 sequence is 15 residues long.

This clone turned up a few times. The chain joins TRBV6-4 to TRBJ1-6; D perhaps matches TRBD1 (6 bases). Germline V lookup: CDR1 MRHNA, CDR2 SNTAGT. Trimming took 6 bases from V and 5 from J, leaving 14 bases between them. The CDR3 contains 15 residues. The chain's CDR3 is CASRVGQKDNSPLHF. In DNA, the CDR3 is TGTGCCAGCAGGGTAGGACAGAAGGATAATTCACCCCTCCACTTT.

Details on this clone: No DNA is shown, since the ends of the CDR3 on it are uncertain; the CDR3 is the one TCRdb lists. The rearrangement links TRBV30 to TRBJ2-7; the DNA was not compared with TRBD1, the D call given in the table. Per the germline V gene, CDR1 is GTSNPN and CDR2 is SVGIG (reference sequence). The CDR3 spans 11 amino acids, including both terminal residues. CDR3 region: CAWGTGASGYF.

The rearrangement uses TRBV7-9 and TRBJ2-2; D is unclear. The germline CDR1 and CDR2 sequences are SEHNR and FQNEAQ (reference sequence). Trimming shortened V by 2 bases and J by 4 bases, and 5 bases separated the two germline ends. The CDR3 contains 13 residues. CDR3 nucleotide sequence: TGTGCCAGCAGCTTAATTATCACCGGGGAGCTGTTTTTT. Translation gives CASSLIITGELFF.

This clone has a single count. The rearrangement links TRBV12-5 to TRBJ2-7; 15 nucleotides align to TRBD2. Looked up from germline, CDR1 is LGHNT and CDR2 is FRNRAP. V lost 0 bases to trimming and J lost 2 bases; unmatched junction nucleotides: 11. This CDR3 spans 20 amino acids. The chain's CDR3 is CASGLVARGLAGGGTYEQYF. For the CDR3, the DNA is TGTGCTAGTGGTTTGGTTGCCAGGGGACTAGCGGGAGGAGGGACCTACGAGCAGTACTTC.

This sequence joins TRBV11-2 and TRBJ1-1, with D unresolved. With 0 bases removed from V and 5 bases from J, the gap between germline ends came to 7 bases. CDR1 and CDR2 (germline): SGHAT, FQNNGV. CDR3 length: 13 residues. CDR3: CASSLDLGTEAFF. CDR3 bases: TGTGCCAGCAGCTTAGATCTCGGGACTGAAGCTTTCTTT.

The chain employs TRBV18 and TRBJ1-6, with 9 bases aligning to TRBD1. The V gene's germline CDR1 is KGHSH and CDR2 LQKENI. The CDR3 sequence is 15 residues long. V lost 1 base to trimming and J lost 7 bases; unmatched junction nucleotides: 2. CDR3 nucleotides: TGTGCCAGCTCACCACTCGGGACAGGGAATTCACCCCTCCACTTT. It codes for CASSPLGTGNSPLHF.

The rearrangement joins TRBV7-9 to TRBJ2-6; no clear D gene. Trimming took off 2 bases at V and 3 bases at J, with 11 bases between the two ends. The CDR3 length is 16 residues. Germline V gives CDR1 SEHNR, CDR2 FQNEAQ (reference sequence). CDR3 sequence (DNA): TGTGCCAGCAGCTTATTGGATTTGGGTGGGGCCAACGTCCTGACTTTC. Protein: CASSLLDLGGANVLTF.

This chain joins TRBV15 and TRBJ2-3; TRBD2 agrees at 7 bases. Germline V gene lookup returns CDR1 LNHNV and CDR2 YYDKDF (reference sequence). This CDR3 spans 15 amino acids. With V trimmed by 1 base and J by 6 bases, 7 bases remained unmatched. Here the CDR3 reads CATSRGGGPGDTQYF. Here the CDR3 DNA reads TGTGCCACCAGCAGAGGGGGGGGACCTGGGGATACGCAGTATTTT.